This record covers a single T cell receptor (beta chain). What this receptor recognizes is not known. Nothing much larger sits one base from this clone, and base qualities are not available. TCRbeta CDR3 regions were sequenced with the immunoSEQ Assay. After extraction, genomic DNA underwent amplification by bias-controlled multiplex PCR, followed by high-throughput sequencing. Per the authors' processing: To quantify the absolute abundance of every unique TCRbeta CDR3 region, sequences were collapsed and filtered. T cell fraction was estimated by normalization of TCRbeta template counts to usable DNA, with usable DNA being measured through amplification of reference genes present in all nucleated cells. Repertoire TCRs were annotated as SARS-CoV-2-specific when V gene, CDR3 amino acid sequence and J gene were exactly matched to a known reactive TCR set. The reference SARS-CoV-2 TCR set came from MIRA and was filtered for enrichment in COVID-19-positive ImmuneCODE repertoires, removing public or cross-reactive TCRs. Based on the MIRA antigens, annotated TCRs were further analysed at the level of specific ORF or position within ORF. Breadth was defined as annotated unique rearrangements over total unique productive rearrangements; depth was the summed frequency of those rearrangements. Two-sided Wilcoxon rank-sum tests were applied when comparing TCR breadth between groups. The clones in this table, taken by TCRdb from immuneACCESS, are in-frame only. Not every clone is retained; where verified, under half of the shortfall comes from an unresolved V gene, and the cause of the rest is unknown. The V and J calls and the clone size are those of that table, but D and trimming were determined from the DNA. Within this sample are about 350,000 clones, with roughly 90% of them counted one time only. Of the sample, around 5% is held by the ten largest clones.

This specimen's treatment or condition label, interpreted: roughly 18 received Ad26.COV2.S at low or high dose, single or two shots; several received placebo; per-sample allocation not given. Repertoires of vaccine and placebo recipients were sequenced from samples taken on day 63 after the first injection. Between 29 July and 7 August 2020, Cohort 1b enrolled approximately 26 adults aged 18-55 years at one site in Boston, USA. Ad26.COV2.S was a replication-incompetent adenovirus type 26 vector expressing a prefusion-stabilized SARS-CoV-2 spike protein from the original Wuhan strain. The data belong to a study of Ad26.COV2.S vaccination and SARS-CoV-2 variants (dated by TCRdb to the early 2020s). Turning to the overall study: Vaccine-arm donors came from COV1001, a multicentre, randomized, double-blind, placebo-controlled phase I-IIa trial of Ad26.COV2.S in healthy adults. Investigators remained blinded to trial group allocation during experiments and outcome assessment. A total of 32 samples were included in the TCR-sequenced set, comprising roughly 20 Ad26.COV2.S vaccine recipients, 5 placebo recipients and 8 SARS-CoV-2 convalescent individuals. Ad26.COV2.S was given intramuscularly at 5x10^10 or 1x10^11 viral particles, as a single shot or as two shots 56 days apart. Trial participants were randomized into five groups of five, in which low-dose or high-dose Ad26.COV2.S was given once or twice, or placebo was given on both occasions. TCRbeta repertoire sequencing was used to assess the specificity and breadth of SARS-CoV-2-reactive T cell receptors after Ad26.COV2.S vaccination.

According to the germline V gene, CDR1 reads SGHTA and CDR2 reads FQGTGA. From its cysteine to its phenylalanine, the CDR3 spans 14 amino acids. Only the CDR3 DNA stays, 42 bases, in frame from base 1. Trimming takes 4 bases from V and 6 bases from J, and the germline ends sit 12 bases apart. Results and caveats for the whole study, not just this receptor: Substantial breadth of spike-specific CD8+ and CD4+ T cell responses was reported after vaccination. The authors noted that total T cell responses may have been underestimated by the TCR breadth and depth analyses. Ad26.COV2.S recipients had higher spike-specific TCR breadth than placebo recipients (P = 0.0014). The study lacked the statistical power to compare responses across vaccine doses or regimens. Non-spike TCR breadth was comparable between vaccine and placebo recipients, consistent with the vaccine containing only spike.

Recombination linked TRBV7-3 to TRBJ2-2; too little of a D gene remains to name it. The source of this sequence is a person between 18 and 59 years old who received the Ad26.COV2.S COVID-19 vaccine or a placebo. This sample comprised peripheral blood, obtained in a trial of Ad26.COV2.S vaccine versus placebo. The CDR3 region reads CASSSQSGAGELFF. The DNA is TGTGCCAGCAGCTCACAATCAGGCGCCGGGGAGCTGTTTTTT.